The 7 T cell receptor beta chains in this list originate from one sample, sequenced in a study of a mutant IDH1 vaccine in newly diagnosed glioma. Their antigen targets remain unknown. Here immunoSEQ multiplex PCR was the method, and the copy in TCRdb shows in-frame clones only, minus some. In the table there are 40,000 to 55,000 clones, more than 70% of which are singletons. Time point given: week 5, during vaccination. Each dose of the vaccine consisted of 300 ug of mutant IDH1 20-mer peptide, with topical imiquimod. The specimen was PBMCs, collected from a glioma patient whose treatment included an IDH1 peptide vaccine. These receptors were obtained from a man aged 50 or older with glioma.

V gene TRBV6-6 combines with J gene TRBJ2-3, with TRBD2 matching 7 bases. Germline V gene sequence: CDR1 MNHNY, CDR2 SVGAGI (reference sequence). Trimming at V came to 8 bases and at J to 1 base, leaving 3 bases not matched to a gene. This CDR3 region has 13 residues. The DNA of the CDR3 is TGTGCCAGCTCCCGGGGGGGCACAGATACGCAGTATTTT. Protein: CASSRGGTDTQYF.

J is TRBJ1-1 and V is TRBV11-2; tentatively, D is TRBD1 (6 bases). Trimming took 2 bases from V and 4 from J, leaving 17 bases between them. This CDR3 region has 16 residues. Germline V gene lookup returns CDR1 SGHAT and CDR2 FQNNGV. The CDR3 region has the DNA TGTGCCAGCAGCTTATCCACCGGGGGGGCGGGCACTGAAGCTTTCTTT. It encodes CASSLSTGGAGTEAFF.

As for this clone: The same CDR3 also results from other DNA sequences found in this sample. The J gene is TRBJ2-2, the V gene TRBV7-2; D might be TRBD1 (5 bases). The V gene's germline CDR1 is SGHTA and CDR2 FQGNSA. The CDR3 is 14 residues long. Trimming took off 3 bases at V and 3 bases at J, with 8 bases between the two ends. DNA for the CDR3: TGTGCCAGCAGCTTGCAGGGTTACACCGGGGAGCTGTTTTTT. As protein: CASSLQGYTGELFF.

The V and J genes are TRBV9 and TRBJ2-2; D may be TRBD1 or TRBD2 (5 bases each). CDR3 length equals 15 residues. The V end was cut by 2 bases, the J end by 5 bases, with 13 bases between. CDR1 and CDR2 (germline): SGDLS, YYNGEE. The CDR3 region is CASSVSGQSTGELFF. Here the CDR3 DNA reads TGTGCCAGCAGCGTCTCGGGGCAGTCAACCGGGGAGCTGTTTTTT.

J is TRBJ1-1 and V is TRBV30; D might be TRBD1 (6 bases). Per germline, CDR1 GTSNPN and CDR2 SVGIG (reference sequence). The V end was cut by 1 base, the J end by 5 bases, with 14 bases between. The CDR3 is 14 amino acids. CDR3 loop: CAWSGLGARTEAFF. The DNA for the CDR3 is TGTGCCTGGAGTGGACTGGGGGCTCGAACTGAAGCTTTCTTT.

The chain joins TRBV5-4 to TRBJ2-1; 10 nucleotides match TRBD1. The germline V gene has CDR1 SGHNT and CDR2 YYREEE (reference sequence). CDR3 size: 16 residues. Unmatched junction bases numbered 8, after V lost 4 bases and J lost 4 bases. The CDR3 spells CASSPKGQGVYNEQFF. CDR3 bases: TGTGCCAGCAGCCCTAAAGGACAGGGGGTTTACAATGAGCAGTTCTTC. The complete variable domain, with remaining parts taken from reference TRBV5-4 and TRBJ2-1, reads ETGVTQSPTHLIKTRGQQVTLRCSSQSGHNTVSWYQQALGQGPQFIFQYYREEENGRGNFPPRFSGLQFPNYSSELNVNALELDDSALYLCASSPKGQGVYNEQFFGPGTRLTVL.

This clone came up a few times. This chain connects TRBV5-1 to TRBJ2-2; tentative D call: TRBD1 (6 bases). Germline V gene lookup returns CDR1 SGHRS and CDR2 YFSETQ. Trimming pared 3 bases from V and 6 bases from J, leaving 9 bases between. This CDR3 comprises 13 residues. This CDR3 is CASSSTGPGELFF. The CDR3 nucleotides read TGCGCCAGCAGCTCCACAGGGCCCGGGGAGCTGTTTTTT.